The 18 T cell receptor beta chains below all came from one sample that was sequenced in a study of blood T cell repertoires in COVID-19. Clones were read by immunoSEQ multiplex PCR, and TCRdb kept only the in-frame ones, dropping some. Of some 96,000 clones in the sample, 80% to 95% are singletons; the top ten hold approximately 2%. The material sequenced was peripheral blood. Source of these receptors: a man aged 50 to 59 with active COVID-19.

This sequence joins TRBV27 and TRBJ2-2; no clear D gene. CDR1 is MNHEY and CDR2 is SMNVEV in the germline V gene (reference sequence). V was pared by 3 bases and J by 4 bases, with 12 bases between. The CDR3 is 15 amino acids. The CDR3 sequence is CASSFSGVITGELFF. CDR3 nucleotides: TGTGCCAGCAGTTTCTCCGGAGTTATCACCGGGGAGCTGTTTTTT.

The chain uses TRBV7-9 and TRBJ2-7, with a possible D match to TRBD2 (5 bases). Trimming took off 0 bases at V and 6 bases at J, with 9 bases between the two ends. CDR1 is SEHNR and CDR2 is FQNEAQ in the germline V gene (reference sequence). The CDR3 spans 13 residues. The CDR3 protein is CASSLARAGEQYF. CDR3 bases: TGTGCCAGCAGCTTAGCGCGGGCGGGCGAGCAGTACTTC.

The gene calls are TRBV6-6 and TRBJ2-7, with 11 nucleotides matching TRBD2. V lost 5 bases and J lost 0; bases outside the gene matches: 0. Per the germline V gene, CDR1 is MNHNY and CDR2 is SVGAGI (reference sequence). The CDR3 runs 14 residues. Here the CDR3 reads CASSTSGSSYEQYV. CDR3 coding DNA: TGTGCCAGCAGTACTAGCGGGAGCTCCTACGAGCAGTACGTC.

This chain connects TRBV5-6 to TRBJ1-2; TRBD1 matches at 7 bases. The CDR3 length is 14 residues. Trimming took 6 bases from V and 3 from J; bases not matched to a gene: 8. Looked up from germline, CDR1 is SGHDT and CDR2 is YYEEEE. The CDR3 sequence: CASILSGGHYGYTF. The CDR3 nucleotides read TGTGCCAGCATCTTATCAGGGGGGCACTATGGCTACACCTTC.

The chain is built from TRBV19 and TRBJ2-1, with 9 bases identical to TRBD1. With V trimmed by 7 bases and J by 4 bases, 5 bases remained unmatched. The germline V gene has CDR1 LNHDA and CDR2 SQIVND (reference sequence). The CDR3 has 14 amino acids. The CDR3 DNA reads as TGTGCCAGTACCCGGGACAGGGAATACAATGAGCAGTTCTTC. The encoded protein is CASTRDREYNEQFF.

The V and J genes are TRBV5-1 and TRBJ1-2; the match to TRBD1 covers 9 bases. CDR1 and CDR2 (germline): SGHRS, YFSETQ. This CDR3 has 15 amino acids. V gave up 4 bases and J gave up 6 bases; unmatched junction bases: 10. The chain's CDR3 is CASSRSGTGGDGYTF. The CDR3 DNA reads TGCGCCAGCAGCCGCTCGGGCACAGGGGGCGATGGCTACACCTTC. The complete variable domain, with remaining parts taken from reference TRBV5-1 and TRBJ1-2, reads KAGVTQTPRYLIKTRGQQVTLSCSPISGHRSVSWYQQTPGQGLQFLFEYFSETQRNKGNFPGRFSGRQFSNSRSEMNVSTLELGDSALYLCASSRSGTGGDGYTFGSGTRLTVV.

This chain links TRBV7-2 with TRBJ2-3; 8 nucleotides match TRBD1. The V gene end was trimmed by 2 bases and the J gene end by 4 bases; junction bases not matched to a gene: 5. CDR3 size: 15 residues. Germline loops: CDR1 SGHTA, CDR2 FQGNSA. The CDR3 region is CASSLQGAGADTQYF. CDR3 DNA: TGTGCCAGCAGCTTACAGGGGGCAGGGGCAGATACGCAGTATTTT.

The chain is built from TRBV10-1 and TRBJ2-3; possible D gene TRBD1, 6 bases. CDR3 length: 14 amino acids. Germline V CDR1 and CDR2: WNHNN, SYGVQD (reference sequence). Deletions cut 8 bases from V and 6 bases from J, with 18 bases between. CDR3 sequence: CASSRDTGLDTQYF. In DNA form, the CDR3 reads TGCGCCAGCTCCCGGGACACGGGATTGGATACGCAGTATTTT.

The rearrangement uses TRBV18 and TRBJ1-5, with D possibly being TRBD1 (6 bases). Trimming shortened V by 3 bases and J by 2 bases, and 14 bases separated the two germline ends. The CDR3 has 16 residues. CDR1 and CDR2 (germline): KGHSH, LQKENI. The CDR3 bases are TGTGCCAGCTCACCCCTGGGGGCAATGGGCAATCAGCCCCAGCATTTT. This sequence encodes CASSPLGAMGNQPQHF.

This clone occurred a few times. The J gene is TRBJ2-1, the V gene TRBV7-2, with 10 bases identical to TRBD2. The CDR3 has 16 amino acids. Trimming removed 2 bases from V and 4 bases from J; junction bases left unmatched: 5. Germline values: CDR1 SGHTA, CDR2 FQGNSA. CDR3 in amino acids: CASSLNRTSGYNEQFF. DNA for the CDR3: TGTGCCAGCAGCTTAAATCGGACTAGCGGATACAATGAGCAGTTCTTC.

The chain links TRBV7-2 to TRBJ2-7; 7 bases line up with TRBD2. The V and J ends lost 3 bases and 2 bases, in that order; junction bases with no gene match: 10. This CDR3 has 16 amino acids. Germline-derived CDR1 and CDR2 are SGHTA and FQGNSA. The CDR3 sequence: CASSFGPGGGTYEQYF. DNA of the CDR3: TGTGCCAGCAGCTTCGGTCCCGGCGGGGGTACCTACGAGCAGTACTTC.

V and J are TRBV5-1 and TRBJ2-6, with TRBD2 matching 10 bases. J gave up 0 bases and V 6 bases, and 15 bases lay outside the gene matches. The CDR3 contains 20 residues. Germline CDR1 SGHRS, CDR2 YFSETQ. The CDR3 protein is CASKSLFGTSEFSGANVLTF. The CDR3 DNA reads as TGCGCCAGCAAATCCCTCTTCGGGACTAGCGAATTCTCTGGGGCCAACGTCCTGACTTTC.

This chain links TRBV10-3 with TRBJ1-2; 10 bases are shared with TRBD1. Trimming removed 7 bases from V and 9 bases from J; junction bases left unmatched: 11. The CDR3 contains 14 residues. The germline CDR1 and CDR2 sequences are ENHRY and SYGVKD. The chain's CDR3 is CAIKGDRTGGSYTF. The CDR3 DNA reads as TGTGCCATCAAAGGTGATAGGACAGGGGGTAGCTACACCTTC.

The chain recombines TRBV5-1 with TRBJ1-4; D perhaps matches TRBD1 (5 bases). The germline CDR1 and CDR2 sequences are SGHRS and YFSETQ. The CDR3 loop spans 15 amino acids. V was trimmed by 1 base and J by 4 bases, leaving 11 bases between them. The CDR3 DNA follows: TGCGCCAGCAGCTTGTTCTGGGGCGGTAATGAAAAACTGTTTTTT. Protein product: CASSLFWGGNEKLFF.

Written as DNA, the CDR3 is TGTGCCAGCAGCCTGGGACAGCACGAGACCCAGTACTTC. This gives the protein CASSLGQHETQYF. The rearrangement joins TRBV3-1 (or the pseudogene TRBV3-2) to TRBJ2-5; 7 nucleotides match TRBD1. Germline lookup yields CDR1 LGHDT and CDR2 YNNKEL (reference sequence). CDR3 size: 13 residues. Trimming at V came to 4 bases and at J to 5 bases, leaving 4 bases not matched to a gene.

The chain combines TRBV10-3 with TRBJ2-3; 7 bases line up with TRBD2. The germline V gene encodes CDR1 ENHRY and CDR2 SYGVKD. The CDR3 is 13 amino acids. Germline trimming cut 11 bases from V and 0 bases from J; bases unmatched to any gene: 5. The DNA for the CDR3 is TGTGCCTCGCGAGCGGGGAGCACAGATACGCAGTATTTT. This gives the protein CASRAGSTDTQYF.

The chain couples TRBV7-2 to TRBJ2-1, with 10 bases fitting TRBD2. The CDR3 is 16 amino acids. Trimming at V came to 0 bases and at J to 1 base, leaving 0 bases not matched to a gene. From germline, CDR1 is SGHTA and CDR2 FQGNSA. CDR3 loop: CASSLASGGSYNEQFF. The CDR3 DNA reads TGTGCCAGCAGCTTAGCTAGCGGGGGGTCCTACAATGAGCAGTTCTTC.

The chain joins TRBV5-6 to TRBJ1-2, with a weak D call TRBD1 (5 bases). The ends were cut back, 2 bases at V and 1 base at J, with 9 bases in the middle. Germline CDR1 is SGHDT and CDR2 is YYEEEE. The CDR3 sequence is 14 residues long. CDR3 nucleotide sequence: TGTGCCAGCAGCTTCGGGGGTTTTAACTATGGCTACACCTTC. Protein: CASSFGGFNYGYTF. Full variable domain (missing parts from reference TRBV5-6 and TRBJ1-2): DAGVTQSPTHLIKTRGQQVTLRCSPKSGHDTVSWYQQALGQGPQFIFQYYEEEERQRGNFPDRFSGHQFPNYSSELNVNALLLGDSALYLCASSFGGFNYGYTFGSGTRLTVV.